This T cell receptor beta chain was recovered during a study of PD-L1 blockade in urothelial cancer. The time point here: peripheral blood 6 weeks after treatment start. The CDR3 is 15 residues long. Germline trimming cut 3 bases from V and 3 bases from J; bases unmatched to any gene: 5. Germline CDR1 is SNHLY and CDR2 is FYNNEI. The repertoire was sequenced with immunoSEQ multiplex PCR; TCRdb's copy has only in-frame clones and lacks some. The table includes about 36,000 clones, roughly 84% detected once. On this clone: Other DNA sequences within the sample encode an identical CDR3.

This TCR was sampled from a man aged 40-49 years with urothelial cancer. The specimen was PBMCs, collected around atezolizumab (anti-PD-L1) treatment. The chain uses TRBV2 and TRBJ2-3, with 8 bases aligning to TRBD1. CDR3 bases: TGTGCCAGCAGTGACCAGGGGGCGAGAACAGATACGCAGTATTTT. Translating gives CASSDQGARTDTQYF.